The T cell receptor (beta chain) described here comes from a study of vaccination and CD4 T cells after COVID-19. Looked up from germline, CDR1 is SGHTA and CDR2 is FQGTGA. This CDR3 has 12 residues. The V end lost 5 bases, the J end lost 8 bases, and 12 bases lay between the germline ends. Cultured CD4+ T-cell DNA underwent Oncomine TCR Beta short-read sequencing. TCRdb itself ran the PCR reads through MiXCR, one entry per CDR3 protein. Of 15,000 to 20,000 distinct CDR3 sequences in the sample, around half are singletons; the top ten hold nearly 2.5%. Worth noting for this clonotype: Its antigen is unknown.

Sample treatment: roughly 11-day PBMC culture with coronavirus spike peptide pools or control peptides (ViraFEST assay). V and J are TRBV7-3 and TRBJ1-1; weak D call: TRBD1 (5 bases). The sequence came from a human donor who had recovered from COVID-19. The sample was CD4+ T cells from blood, cultured in vitro, taken after SARS-CoV-2 vaccination. CDR3 protein: CASSLNGGEAFF. The CDR3, as DNA: TGTGCCAGCAGCCTGAACGGGGGGGAAGCTTTCTTT.